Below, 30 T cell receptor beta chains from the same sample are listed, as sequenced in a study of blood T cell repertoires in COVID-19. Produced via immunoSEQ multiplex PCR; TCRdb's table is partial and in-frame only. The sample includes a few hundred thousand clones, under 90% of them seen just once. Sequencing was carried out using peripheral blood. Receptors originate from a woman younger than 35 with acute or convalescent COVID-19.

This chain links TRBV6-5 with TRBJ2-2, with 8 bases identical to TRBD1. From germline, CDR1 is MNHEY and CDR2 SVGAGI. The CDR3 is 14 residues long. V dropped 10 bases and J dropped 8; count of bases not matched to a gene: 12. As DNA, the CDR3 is TGTGCCACCGAATCAGGGGGCGCCGAGGGGGAGCTGTTTTTT. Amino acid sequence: CATESGGAEGELFF.

The chain's CDR3 is CASSIRGFYYEQYF. The CDR3 coding sequence is TGTGCCAGCTCTATTCGCGGCTTTTACTACGAGCAGTACTTC. V usage is TRBV28 and J usage is TRBJ2-7; D remains unclear. Germline-derived CDR1 and CDR2 are MDHEN and SYDVKM. This CDR3 region has 14 residues. Trimming left V 8 bases short and J 3 bases short, with 17 bases between.

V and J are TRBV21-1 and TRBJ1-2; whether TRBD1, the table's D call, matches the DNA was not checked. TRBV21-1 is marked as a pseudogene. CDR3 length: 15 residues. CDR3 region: CASSKPRTGRDGYTF. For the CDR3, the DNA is TGTGCCAGCAGCAAACCTCGGACAGGAAGAGATGGCTACACCTTC.

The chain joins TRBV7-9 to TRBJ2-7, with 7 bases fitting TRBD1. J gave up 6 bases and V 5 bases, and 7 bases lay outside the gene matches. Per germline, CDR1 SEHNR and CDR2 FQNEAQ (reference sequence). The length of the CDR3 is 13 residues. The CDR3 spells CASSNPTGIEQYF. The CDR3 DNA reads TGTGCCAGCAGCAACCCGACAGGGATCGAGCAGTACTTC.

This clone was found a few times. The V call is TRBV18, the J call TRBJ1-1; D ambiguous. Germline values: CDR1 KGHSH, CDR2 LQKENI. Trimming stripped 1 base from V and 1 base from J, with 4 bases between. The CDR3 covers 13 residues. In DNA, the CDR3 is TGTGCCAGCTCACCACAGAGGAACACTGAAGCTTTCTTT. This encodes CASSPQRNTEAFF.

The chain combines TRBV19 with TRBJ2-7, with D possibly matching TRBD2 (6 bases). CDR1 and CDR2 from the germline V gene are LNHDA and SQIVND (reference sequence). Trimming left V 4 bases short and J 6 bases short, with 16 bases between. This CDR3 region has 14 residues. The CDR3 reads CASSRAGTLSEQYF. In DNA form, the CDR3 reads TGTGCCAGTAGTAGGGCCGGGACTCTATCCGAGCAGTACTTC.

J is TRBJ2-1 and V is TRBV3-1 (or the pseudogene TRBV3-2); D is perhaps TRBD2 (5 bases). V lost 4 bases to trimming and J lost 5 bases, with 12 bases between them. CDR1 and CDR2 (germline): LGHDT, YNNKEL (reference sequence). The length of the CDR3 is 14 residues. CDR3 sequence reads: CASSRTVAHNEQFF. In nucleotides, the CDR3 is TGTGCCAGCAGCCGGACTGTAGCCCACAATGAGCAGTTCTTC.

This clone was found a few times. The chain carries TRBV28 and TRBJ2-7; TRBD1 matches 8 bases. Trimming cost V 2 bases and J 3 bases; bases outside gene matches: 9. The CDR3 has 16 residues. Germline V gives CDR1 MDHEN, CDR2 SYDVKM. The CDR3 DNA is TGTGCCAGCAGTTTACGGGGACAGGACCCTAACTACGAGCAGTACTTC. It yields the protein CASSLRGQDPNYEQYF.

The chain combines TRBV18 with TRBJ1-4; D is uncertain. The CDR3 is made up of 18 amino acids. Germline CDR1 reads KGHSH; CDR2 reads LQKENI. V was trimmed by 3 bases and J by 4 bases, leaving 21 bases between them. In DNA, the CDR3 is TGTGCCAGCTCACCCTCCGGGGTTCAGGCCTCGTTTAATGAAAAACTGTTTTTT. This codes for CASSPSGVQASFNEKLFF.

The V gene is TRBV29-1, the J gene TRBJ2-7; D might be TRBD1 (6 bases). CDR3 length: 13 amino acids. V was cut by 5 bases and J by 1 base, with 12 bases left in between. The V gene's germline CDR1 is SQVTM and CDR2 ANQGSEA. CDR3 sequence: CSVTPRGSYEQYF. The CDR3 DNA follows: TGCAGCGTTACACCCAGGGGTTCCTACGAGCAGTACTTC.

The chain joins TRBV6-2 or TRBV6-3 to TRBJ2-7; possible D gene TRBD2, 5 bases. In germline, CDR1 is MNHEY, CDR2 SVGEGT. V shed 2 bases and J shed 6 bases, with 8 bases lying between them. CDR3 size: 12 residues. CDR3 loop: CASSYLGVEQYF. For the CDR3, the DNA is TGTGCCAGCAGTTACCTCGGGGTCGAGCAGTACTTC.

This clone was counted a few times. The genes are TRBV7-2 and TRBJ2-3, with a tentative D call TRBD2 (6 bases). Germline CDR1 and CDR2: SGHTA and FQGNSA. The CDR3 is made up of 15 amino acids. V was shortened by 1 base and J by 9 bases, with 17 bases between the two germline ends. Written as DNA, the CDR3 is TGTGCCAGCAGCTTAGTGGCCGGGGGAGAGGGGACGCAGTATTTT. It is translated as CASSLVAGGEGTQYF.

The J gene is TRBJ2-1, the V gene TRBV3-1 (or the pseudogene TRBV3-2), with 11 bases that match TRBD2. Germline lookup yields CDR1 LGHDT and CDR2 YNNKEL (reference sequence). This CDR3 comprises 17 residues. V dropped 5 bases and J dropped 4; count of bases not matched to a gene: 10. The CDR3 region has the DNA TGTGCCAGCAGCAAGATCGCTAGCGGGAGGAAGTACAATGAGCAGTTCTTC. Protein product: CASSKIASGRKYNEQFF.

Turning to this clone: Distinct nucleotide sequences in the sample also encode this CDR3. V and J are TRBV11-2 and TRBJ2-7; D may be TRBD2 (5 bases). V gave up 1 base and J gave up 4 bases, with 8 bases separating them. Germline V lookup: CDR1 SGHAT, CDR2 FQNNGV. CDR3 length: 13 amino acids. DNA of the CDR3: TGTGCCAGCAGCTTAGCGTCGGGGTACGAGCAGTACTTC. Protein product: CASSLASGYEQYF.

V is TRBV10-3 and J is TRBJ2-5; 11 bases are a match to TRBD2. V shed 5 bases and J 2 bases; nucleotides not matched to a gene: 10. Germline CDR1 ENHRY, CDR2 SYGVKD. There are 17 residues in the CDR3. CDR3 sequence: CAISNQLAGVGQETQYF. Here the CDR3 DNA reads TGTGCCATCAGTAACCAACTAGCGGGAGTGGGGCAAGAGACCCAGTACTTC.

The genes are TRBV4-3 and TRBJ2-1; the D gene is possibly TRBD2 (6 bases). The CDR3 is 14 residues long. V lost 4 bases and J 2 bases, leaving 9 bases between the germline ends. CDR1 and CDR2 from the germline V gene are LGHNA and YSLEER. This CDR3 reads CASSPRLAYNEQFF. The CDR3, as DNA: TGCGCCAGCAGCCCCCGACTAGCCTACAATGAGCAGTTCTTC.

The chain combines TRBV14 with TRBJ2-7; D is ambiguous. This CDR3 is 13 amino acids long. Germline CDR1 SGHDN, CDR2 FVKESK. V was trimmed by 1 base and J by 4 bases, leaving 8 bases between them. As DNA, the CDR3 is TGTGCCAGCAGCCAAGCCCCGTATTACGAGCAGTACTTC. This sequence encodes CASSQAPYYEQYF. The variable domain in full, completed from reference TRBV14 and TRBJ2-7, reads EAGVTQFPSHSVIEKGQTVTLRCDPISGHDNLYWYRRVMGKEIKFLLHFVKESKQDESGMPNNRFLAERTGGTYSTLKVQPAELEDSGVYFCASSQAPYYEQYFGPGTRLTVT.

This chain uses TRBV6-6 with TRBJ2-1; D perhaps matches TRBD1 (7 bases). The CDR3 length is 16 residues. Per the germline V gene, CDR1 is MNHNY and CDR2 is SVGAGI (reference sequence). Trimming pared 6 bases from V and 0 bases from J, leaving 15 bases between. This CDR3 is CASRIRRDSSYNEQFF. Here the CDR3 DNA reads TGTGCCAGCAGAATCCGGCGGGACAGCTCCTACAATGAGCAGTTCTTC.

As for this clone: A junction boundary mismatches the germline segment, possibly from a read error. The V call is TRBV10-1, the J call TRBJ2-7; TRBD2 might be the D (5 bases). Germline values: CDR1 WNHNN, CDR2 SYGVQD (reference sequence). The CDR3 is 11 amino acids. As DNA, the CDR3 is TGCGCCAGCAGTGAGGCGGAGGACTGGCACTTC. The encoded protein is CASSEAEDWHF.

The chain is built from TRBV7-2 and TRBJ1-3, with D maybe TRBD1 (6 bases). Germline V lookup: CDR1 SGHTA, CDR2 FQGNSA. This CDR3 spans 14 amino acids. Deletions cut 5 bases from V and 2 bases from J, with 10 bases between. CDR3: CASSPGQPGNTIYF. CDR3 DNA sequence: TGTGCCAGCAGCCCTGGACAGCCTGGAAACACCATATATTTT.

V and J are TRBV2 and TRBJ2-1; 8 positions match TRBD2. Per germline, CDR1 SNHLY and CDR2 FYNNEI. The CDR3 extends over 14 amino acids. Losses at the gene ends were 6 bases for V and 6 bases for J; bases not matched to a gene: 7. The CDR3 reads CASRSGSLGNEQFF. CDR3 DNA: TGTGCCAGCAGGAGCGGGAGTCTAGGCAATGAGCAGTTCTTC.

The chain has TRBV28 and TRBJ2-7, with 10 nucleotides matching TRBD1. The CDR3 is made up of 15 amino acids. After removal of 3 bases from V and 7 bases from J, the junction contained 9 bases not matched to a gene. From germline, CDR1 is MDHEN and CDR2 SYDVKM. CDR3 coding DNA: TGTGCCAGCAGTTTTAGGGACAGGGGATCGTCAGAGCAGTACTTC. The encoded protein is CASSFRDRGSSEQYF.

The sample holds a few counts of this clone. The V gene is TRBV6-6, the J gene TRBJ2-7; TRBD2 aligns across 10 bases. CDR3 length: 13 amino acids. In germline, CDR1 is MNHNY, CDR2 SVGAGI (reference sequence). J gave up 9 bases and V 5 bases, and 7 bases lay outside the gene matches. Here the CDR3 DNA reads TGTGCCAGCAGTACGGGGACTAGCGAAAGGCAGTACTTC. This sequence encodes CASSTGTSERQYF.

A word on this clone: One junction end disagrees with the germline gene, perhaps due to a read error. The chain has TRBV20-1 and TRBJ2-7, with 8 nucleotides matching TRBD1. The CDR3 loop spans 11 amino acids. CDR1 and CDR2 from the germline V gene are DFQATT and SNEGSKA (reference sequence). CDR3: CSARTGWIGDF. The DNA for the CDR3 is TGCAGTGCGCGGACAGGGTGGATAGGGGACTTC.

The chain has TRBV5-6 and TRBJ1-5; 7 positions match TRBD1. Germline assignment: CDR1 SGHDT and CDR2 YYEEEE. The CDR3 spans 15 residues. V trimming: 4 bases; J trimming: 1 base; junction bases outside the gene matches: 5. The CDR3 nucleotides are TGTGCCAGCAGCCCAGACAGGGTCAGCAATCAGCCCCAGCATTTT. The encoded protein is CASSPDRVSNQPQHF.

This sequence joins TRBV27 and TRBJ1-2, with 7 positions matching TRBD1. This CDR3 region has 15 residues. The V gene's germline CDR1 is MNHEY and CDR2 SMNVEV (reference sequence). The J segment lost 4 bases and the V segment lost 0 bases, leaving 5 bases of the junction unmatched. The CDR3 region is CASSLSGTATYGYTF. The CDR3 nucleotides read TGTGCCAGCAGTTTATCTGGGACAGCTACCTATGGCTACACCTTC.

The CDR3 region has the DNA TGCAGTGCCACTAGGACGGAGACCCAGTACTTC. It is translated as CSATRTETQYF. The chain has TRBV20-1 and TRBJ2-5, with D perhaps matching TRBD2 (5 bases). Germline CDR1 DFQATT, CDR2 SNEGSKA (reference sequence). The CDR3 sequence is 11 residues long. V lost 6 bases and J lost 5, with 10 bases in between.

The CDR3 spells CASSLYLAGGYNEQFF. DNA for the CDR3: TGTGCCAGCAGTTTATATCTAGCGGGGGGATACAATGAGCAGTTCTTC. This chain connects TRBV28 to TRBJ2-1; 11 bases agree with TRBD2. This CDR3 spans 16 amino acids. Germline CDR1 and CDR2: MDHEN and SYDVKM. V lost 1 base and J lost 4; bases outside the gene matches: 3.

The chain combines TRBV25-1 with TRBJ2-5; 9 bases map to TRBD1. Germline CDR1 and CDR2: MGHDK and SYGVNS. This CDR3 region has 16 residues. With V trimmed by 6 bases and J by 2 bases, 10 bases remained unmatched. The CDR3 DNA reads TGTGCCAGCAGCCCGTCGGGACAGGGTCAACAAGAGACCCAGTACTTC. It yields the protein CASSPSGQGQQETQYF.

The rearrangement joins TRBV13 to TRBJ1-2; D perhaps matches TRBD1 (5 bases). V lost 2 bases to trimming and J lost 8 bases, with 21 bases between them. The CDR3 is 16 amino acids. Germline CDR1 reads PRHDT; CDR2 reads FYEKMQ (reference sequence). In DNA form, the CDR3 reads TGTGCCAGCAGCTTACTTGGGCAGGGAATGGCCAAGGGCTACACCTTC. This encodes CASSLLGQGMAKGYTF.